The sequence of this T cell receptor (beta chain) was determined in a study of T cells expressing NK-cell markers. Study conclusions and caveats: The study found dominant NKG2C+ clonotypes at roughly 1.0-7.5% of CD8+ T cells in about 6 donors.

As concerns this clonotype: The antigen remains unidentified.

TCRdb derives one entry per CDR3 protein from the 5' RACE reads, leaving out DNA. Its table lists roughly 350,000 distinct CDR3 sequences. Germline V lookup: CDR1 MNHEY, CDR2 SMNVEV (reference sequence). CDR3 length: 14 residues. The receptor was isolated from a man aged 18-70 years in good health. The sequenced material came from blood T cells: a sorted CD56 or NKG2C T cell subset, CD4+ or CD8+ T cells, or bulk PBMC T cells (not recorded which). The rearrangement uses TRBV27 and TRBJ1-2. The CDR3 loop reads CASSPIGMRDGYTF.